The clone carrying this T cell receptor (beta chain) was observed many times. Its specificity is unknown. Ophthalmopathy patients all had a Clinical Activity Score of at least 3, a NOSPECS grade of at least 4 and disease under 3 months old. Used for diagnoses were clinical symptoms, serum thyroxine and TRAb, thyroid ultrasound and orbital computed tomography. These data are taken from a study of T cells in Graves' hyperthyroidism and ophthalmopathy. About the research overall: Before treatment of any kind, peripheral blood was taken at initial diagnosis.

Study results and caveats: A model using 13 V-J features told ophthalmopathy apart from stable hyperthyroidism.

Amplified TCR beta CDR3 regions derived from RNA transcripts. When the TCR CDR3 underwent first-round RT-PCR, the HTBI primer set was used. MiXCR, run by TCRdb on the multiplex PCR reads, gives a single entry per CDR3 protein. The sample consists of 330,000 or so distinct CDR3 sequences, approximately 18% of them appearing once. CDR1 is SNHLY, CDR2 FYNNEI, per germline. V lost 3 bases to trimming and J lost 6 bases, with 24 bases between them. CDR3 length equals 18 residues. Sequenced material: blood. J is TRBJ1-5 and V is TRBV2; D possibly corresponds to TRBD1 (5 bases). The source is a woman aged 40 to 49 with Graves' ophthalmopathy. CDR3 region: CASSDPGRDPRRGQPQHF. Here the CDR3 DNA reads TGTGCCAGCAGTGACCCGGGCCGGGACCCACGCCGCGGTCAGCCCCAGCATTTT.